This T cell receptor beta chain is drawn from a study of tumor-infiltrating lymphocytes in primary liver carcinoma. Across the whole study: All patients, whether men or women, fell within 30 to 69 years of age.

With a constant-region primer, TCR beta cDNA was made from around 530 ng of total RNA. Each TCR beta library was derived from three nested multiplex PCR rounds that employed slightly modified ARM-PCR. Both of the initial two PCR rounds ran for nine to ten cycles and employed TRBV1-TRBV30 forward primers alongside a C-beta reverse primer. TCRdb reprocessed the multiplex PCR reads via MiXCR and lists one record per CDR3 protein. Of roughly 50,000 distinct CDR3 sequences in the sample, 70% to 85% were seen once. V was cut by 10 bases and J by 4 bases, with 20 bases left in between. CDR3 length: 14 amino acids. For each extraction, RNA and DNA were obtained together from about 21-30 mg of unsorted bulk tissue. Patients underwent resection of primary liver carcinoma.

This chain links TRBV12-3 or TRBV12-4 with TRBJ2-7; possible D gene TRBD1, 6 bases. The sequenced material came from liver tumor tissue from sampling region 2. Subset: tumor region T2, inferior pole. This receptor was identified in a man aged 35 to 55 with primary liver carcinoma and hepatitis B virus infection. The chain's CDR3 is CANCDNRDKYEQYF. In nucleotides, the CDR3 is TGTGCCAACTGTGATAACCGGGACAAATACGAGCAGTACTTC.